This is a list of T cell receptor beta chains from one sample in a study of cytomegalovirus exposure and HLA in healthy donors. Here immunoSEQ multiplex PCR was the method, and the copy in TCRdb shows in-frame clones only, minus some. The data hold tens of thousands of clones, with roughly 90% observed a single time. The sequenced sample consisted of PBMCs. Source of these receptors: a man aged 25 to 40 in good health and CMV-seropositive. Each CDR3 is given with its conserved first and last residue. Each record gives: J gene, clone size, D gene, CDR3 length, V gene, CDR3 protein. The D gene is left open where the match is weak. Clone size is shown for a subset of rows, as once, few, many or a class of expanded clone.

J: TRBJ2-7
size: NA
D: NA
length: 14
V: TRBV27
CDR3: CASSLSGLSYEQYF

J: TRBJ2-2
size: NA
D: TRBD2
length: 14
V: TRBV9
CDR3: CASGSGRGSGELFF

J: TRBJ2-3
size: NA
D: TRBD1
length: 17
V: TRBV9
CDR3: CASSVAWTAGGIDTQYF

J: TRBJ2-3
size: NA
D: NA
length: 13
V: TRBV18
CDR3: CASSPVETDTQYF

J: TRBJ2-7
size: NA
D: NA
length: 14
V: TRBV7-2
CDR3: CASSFPRGEHEQYF

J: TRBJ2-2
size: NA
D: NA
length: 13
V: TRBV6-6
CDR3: CASKYGEAGELFF

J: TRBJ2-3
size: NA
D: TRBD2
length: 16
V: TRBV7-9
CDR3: CASSFFGRASADTQYF

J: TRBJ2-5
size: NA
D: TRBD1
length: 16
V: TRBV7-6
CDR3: CASSLNSRGLGETQYF

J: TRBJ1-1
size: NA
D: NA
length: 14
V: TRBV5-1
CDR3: CASSLALGSAEAFF

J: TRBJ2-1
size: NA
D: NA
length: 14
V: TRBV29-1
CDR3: CSVEGGSLRNEQFF

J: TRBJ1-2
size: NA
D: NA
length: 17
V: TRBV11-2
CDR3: CASSLVGGGFAGYGYTF

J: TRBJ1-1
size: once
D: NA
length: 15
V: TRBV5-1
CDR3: CASSLAGIGGTEAFF

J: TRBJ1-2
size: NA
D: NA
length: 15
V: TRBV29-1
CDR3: CSVELQDLNNYGYTF

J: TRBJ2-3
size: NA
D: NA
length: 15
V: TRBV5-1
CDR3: CASSGGSTGVYTQYF

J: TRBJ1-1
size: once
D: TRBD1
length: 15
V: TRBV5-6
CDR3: CASSSPPGGNTEAFF

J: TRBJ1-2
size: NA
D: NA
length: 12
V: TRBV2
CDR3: CASNYRAQGYTF

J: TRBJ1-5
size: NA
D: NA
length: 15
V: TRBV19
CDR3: CASSSDRKYNQPQHF

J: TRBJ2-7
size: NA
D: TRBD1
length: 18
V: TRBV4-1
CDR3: CASSQDRGMDRSSYEQYF

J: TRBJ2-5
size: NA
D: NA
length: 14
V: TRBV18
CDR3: CASSPPAVQETQYF

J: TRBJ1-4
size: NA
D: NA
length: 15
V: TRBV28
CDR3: CASTLRGRGVEKLFF

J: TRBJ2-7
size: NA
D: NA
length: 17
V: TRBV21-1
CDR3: CASSKGEKTGAPYEQYF

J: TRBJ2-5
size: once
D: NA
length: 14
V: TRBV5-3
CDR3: CARSLAVDQETQYF

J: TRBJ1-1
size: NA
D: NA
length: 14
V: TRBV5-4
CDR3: CASSLGEENTEAFF

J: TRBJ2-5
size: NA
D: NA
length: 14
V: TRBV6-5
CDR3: CASRRQRAGETQYF

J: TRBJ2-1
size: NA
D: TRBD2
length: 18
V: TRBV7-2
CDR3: CASSPRTSRISSYNEQFF

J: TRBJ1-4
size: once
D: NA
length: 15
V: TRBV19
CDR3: CASSISVATNEKLFF

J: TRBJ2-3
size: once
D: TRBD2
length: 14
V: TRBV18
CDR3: CASSTGGSTDTQYF

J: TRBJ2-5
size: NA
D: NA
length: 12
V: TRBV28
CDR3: CASSLSSKLVNF